A selection of T cell receptor beta chains follows, all from one sample in a study of T cell changes during pregnancy in multiple sclerosis. Libraries were prepared by immunoSEQ multiplex PCR; TCRdb keeps only in-frame clonotypes and omits some of them. Here the sample spans about 59,000 clones, approximately 94% being singletons. The sample in question was CD8+ T cells from peripheral blood mononuclear cells, obtained after pregnancy. These receptors were taken from a female donor with multiple sclerosis, enrolled in a pregnancy study. The CDR3 runs from the conserved cysteine through the conserved F or W. D genes are given only for firm matches. Not all rows give a size; the values are once, few, many and, for expanded clones, a class.

cdr3_aa: CASGLVLGEAPYNEQFF
cdr3_nt: TGTGCTAGTGGTTTGGTATTGGGGGAGGCCCCCTACAATGAGCAGTTCTTC
d_call: .
clone_size: .
v_call: TRBV12-5
j_call: TRBJ2-1
cdr3_length: 17

cdr3_aa: CACNKNTEAFF
cdr3_nt: TGTGCCTGTAATAAGAACACTGAAGCTTTCTTT
d_call: .
clone_size: once
v_call: TRBV30
j_call: TRBJ1-1
cdr3_length: 11

cdr3_aa: CASSEGGASYNEQFF
cdr3_nt: TGTGCCAGCAGTGAAGGGGGCGCATCCTACAATGAGCAGTTCTTC
d_call: .
clone_size: .
v_call: TRBV2
j_call: TRBJ2-1
cdr3_length: 15

cdr3_aa: CASSARQGSSYEQYF
cdr3_nt: TGTGCCAGCAGCGCACGACAGGGTTCCTCCTACGAGCAGTACTTC
d_call: TRBD1
clone_size: .
v_call: TRBV7-9
j_call: TRBJ2-7
cdr3_length: 15

cdr3_aa: CASSMALADNEQFF
cdr3_nt: TGTGCCAGTAGTATGGCGCTAGCGGACAATGAGCAGTTCTTC
d_call: TRBD2
clone_size: .
v_call: TRBV19
j_call: TRBJ2-1
cdr3_length: 14

cdr3_aa: CASSSPKTSGSQHPYEQYF
cdr3_nt: TGTGCCAGCAGCTCTCCTAAGACTAGCGGGAGTCAACACCCCTACGAGCAGTACTTC
d_call: TRBD2
clone_size: .
v_call: TRBV7-8
j_call: TRBJ2-7
cdr3_length: 19

cdr3_aa: CASSPRTSRTYNEQFF
cdr3_nt: TGTGCCAGTAGTCCAAGGACTAGCCGCACCTACAATGAGCAGTTCTTC
d_call: TRBD2
clone_size: .
v_call: TRBV19
j_call: TRBJ2-1
cdr3_length: 16

cdr3_aa: CASSLAPHGDEQFF
cdr3_nt: TGTGCCAGCAGCCTCGCGCCGCATGGAGATGAGCAGTTCTTC
d_call: .
clone_size: .
v_call: TRBV7-9
j_call: TRBJ2-1
cdr3_length: 14

cdr3_aa: CSVPGAGEAFF
cdr3_nt: TGCAGCGTCCCAGGGGCCGGTGAAGCTTTCTTT
d_call: .
clone_size: .
v_call: TRBV29-1
j_call: TRBJ1-1
cdr3_length: 11

cdr3_aa: CASSSLSGKYEQYF
cdr3_nt: TGTGCCAGCAGTTCCCTAAGCGGGAAGTACGAGCAGTACTTC
d_call: TRBD2
clone_size: .
v_call: TRBV27
j_call: TRBJ2-7
cdr3_length: 14

cdr3_aa: CASSQDPAGQETQYF
cdr3_nt: TGCGCCAGCAGCCAAGACCCAGCGGGACAAGAGACCCAGTACTTC
d_call: TRBD2
clone_size: .
v_call: TRBV4-1
j_call: TRBJ2-5
cdr3_length: 15

cdr3_aa: CASSVGSGRGDEQFF
cdr3_nt: TGTGCCAGCAGCGTAGGTAGCGGGAGGGGCGATGAGCAGTTCTTC
d_call: TRBD2
clone_size: .
v_call: TRBV9
j_call: TRBJ2-1
cdr3_length: 15

cdr3_aa: CASSPETSGSRYEQYF
cdr3_nt: TGTGCCAGCAGCCCAGAGACTAGCGGGAGCCGTTACGAGCAGTACTTC
d_call: TRBD2
clone_size: .
v_call: TRBV7-9
j_call: TRBJ2-7
cdr3_length: 16

cdr3_aa: CASTIGQGATTDTQYF
cdr3_nt: TGTGCCAGCACTATAGGACAGGGGGCTACCACAGATACGCAGTATTTT
d_call: TRBD1
clone_size: .
v_call: TRBV18
j_call: TRBJ2-3
cdr3_length: 16

cdr3_aa: CASRSGVYEQYF
cdr3_nt: TGTGCCAGTAGATCAGGGGTCTACGAGCAGTACTTC
d_call: .
clone_size: .
v_call: TRBV19
j_call: TRBJ2-7
cdr3_length: 12

cdr3_aa: CASSFLPNSGNTIYF
cdr3_nt: TGTGCCAGCAGCTTTCTACCTAACTCTGGAAACACCATATATTTT
d_call: .
clone_size: .
v_call: TRBV7-8
j_call: TRBJ1-3
cdr3_length: 15

cdr3_aa: CASYQGMSETQYF
cdr3_nt: TGTGCCAGCTACCAGGGGATGTCGGAGACCCAGTACTTC
d_call: .
clone_size: .
v_call: TRBV6-5
j_call: TRBJ2-5
cdr3_length: 13

cdr3_aa: CSVEKGASYEQYF
cdr3_nt: TGCAGCGTTGAAAAGGGGGCGAGCTACGAGCAGTACTTC
d_call: TRBD1
clone_size: .
v_call: TRBV29-1
j_call: TRBJ2-7
cdr3_length: 13

cdr3_aa: CAWSGQGNTEAFF
cdr3_nt: TGTGCCTGGAGCGGACAGGGGAACACTGAAGCTTTCTTT
d_call: TRBD1
clone_size: .
v_call: TRBV30
j_call: TRBJ1-1
cdr3_length: 13

cdr3_aa: CASSVGFFDEQYF
cdr3_nt: TGTGCCAGCAGCGTAGGTTTTTTCGACGAGCAGTACTTC
d_call: .
clone_size: .
v_call: TRBV9
j_call: TRBJ2-7
cdr3_length: 13

cdr3_aa: CASSMARSYEQYF
cdr3_nt: TGTGCCAGTAGTATGGCCAGATCCTACGAGCAGTACTTC
d_call: .
clone_size: .
v_call: TRBV19
j_call: TRBJ2-7
cdr3_length: 13

cdr3_aa: CSVEDHPSGRYQETQYF
cdr3_nt: TGCAGCGTTGAAGATCACCCTAGCGGGAGGTACCAAGAGACCCAGTACTTC
d_call: TRBD2
clone_size: .
v_call: TRBV29-1
j_call: TRBJ2-5
cdr3_length: 17

cdr3_aa: CASSVGGTGVSYEQYF
cdr3_nt: TGTGCCAGCAGCGTAGGGGGGACAGGGGTCTCCTACGAGCAGTACTTC
d_call: TRBD1
clone_size: .
v_call: TRBV9
j_call: TRBJ2-7
cdr3_length: 16

cdr3_aa: CSGGGVPYGYTF
cdr3_nt: TGCAGCGGGGGAGGGGTTCCCTATGGCTACACCTTC
d_call: .
clone_size: .
v_call: TRBV29-1
j_call: TRBJ1-2
cdr3_length: 12

cdr3_aa: CSVEDPAISSYEQYF
cdr3_nt: TGCAGCGTTGAAGATCCCGCAATTAGCTCCTACGAGCAGTACTTC
d_call: .
clone_size: .
v_call: TRBV29-1
j_call: TRBJ2-7
cdr3_length: 15

cdr3_aa: CASSSPYEQYF
cdr3_nt: TGTGCCAGCAGCTCCCCATACGAGCAGTACTTC
d_call: .
clone_size: .
v_call: TRBV11-2
j_call: TRBJ2-7
cdr3_length: 11

cdr3_aa: CASSLAETRNIQYF
cdr3_nt: TGCGCCAGCAGCTTGGCCGAGACTAGGAACATTCAGTACTTC
d_call: .
clone_size: .
v_call: TRBV5-1
j_call: TRBJ2-4
cdr3_length: 14

cdr3_aa: CASSEEAGETQYF
cdr3_nt: TGTGCCAGCAGTGAGGAGGCGGGAGAGACCCAGTACTTC
d_call: .
clone_size: .
v_call: TRBV6-1
j_call: TRBJ2-5
cdr3_length: 13

cdr3_aa: CASSEGGTHTEEQFF
cdr3_nt: TGTGCCAGCAGTGAAGGCGGGACCCACACAGAAGAGCAGTTCTTC
d_call: .
clone_size: .
v_call: TRBV6-4
j_call: TRBJ2-1
cdr3_length: 15

cdr3_aa: CASANRPSGANVLTF
cdr3_nt: TGTGCCAGCGCCAACAGGCCCTCAGGGGCCAACGTCCTGACTTTC
d_call: .
clone_size: .
v_call: TRBV6-1
j_call: TRBJ2-6
cdr3_length: 15

cdr3_aa: CASSFDIIAGGPGNEQFF
cdr3_nt: TGCGCCAGCAGCTTCGATATTATAGCGGGAGGGCCAGGCAATGAGCAGTTCTTC
d_call: TRBD2
clone_size: .
v_call: TRBV5-1
j_call: TRBJ2-1
cdr3_length: 18

cdr3_aa: CASSPAGTGYTEAFF
cdr3_nt: TGCGCCAGCAGCCCAGCCGGGACAGGATACACTGAAGCTTTCTTT
d_call: TRBD1
clone_size: medium-sized
v_call: TRBV4-1
j_call: TRBJ1-1
cdr3_length: 15

cdr3_aa: CASSLDARRETQYF
cdr3_nt: TGTGCCAGCAGTTTAGATGCGCGGCGGGAGACCCAGTACTTC
d_call: .
clone_size: .
v_call: TRBV27
j_call: TRBJ2-5
cdr3_length: 14

cdr3_aa: CASSQSGTGGGNEQFF
cdr3_nt: TGCGCCAGCAGCCAAAGCGGGACAGGGGGCGGAAATGAGCAGTTCTTC
d_call: TRBD1
clone_size: .
v_call: TRBV4-3
j_call: TRBJ2-1
cdr3_length: 16

cdr3_aa: CASSFRSRTGDEQYF
cdr3_nt: TGCGCCAGCAGCTTTAGATCCCGGACAGGGGACGAGCAGTACTTC
d_call: TRBD1
clone_size: .
v_call: TRBV5-1
j_call: TRBJ2-7
cdr3_length: 15

cdr3_aa: CASSLGTSGLAYEQYF
cdr3_nt: TGTGCCAGCAGCTTGGGGACTAGCGGCTTGGCCTACGAGCAGTACTTC
d_call: TRBD2
clone_size: .
v_call: TRBV5-6
j_call: TRBJ2-7
cdr3_length: 16

cdr3_aa: CASSLGSQQFF
cdr3_nt: TGTGCCAGCAGCTTGGGTAGTCAGCAGTTCTTC
d_call: .
clone_size: .
v_call: TRBV5-4
j_call: TRBJ2-1
cdr3_length: 11

cdr3_aa: CASSYVRGGNTEAFF
cdr3_nt: TGTGCCAGCAGTTACGTGAGGGGGGGGAACACTGAAGCTTTCTTT
d_call: .
clone_size: .
v_call: TRBV6-5
j_call: TRBJ1-1
cdr3_length: 15

cdr3_aa: CAISALVPEQFF
cdr3_nt: TGTGCCATCAGCGCCCTAGTCCCTGAGCAGTTCTTC
d_call: .
clone_size: .
v_call: TRBV10-3
j_call: TRBJ2-1
cdr3_length: 12